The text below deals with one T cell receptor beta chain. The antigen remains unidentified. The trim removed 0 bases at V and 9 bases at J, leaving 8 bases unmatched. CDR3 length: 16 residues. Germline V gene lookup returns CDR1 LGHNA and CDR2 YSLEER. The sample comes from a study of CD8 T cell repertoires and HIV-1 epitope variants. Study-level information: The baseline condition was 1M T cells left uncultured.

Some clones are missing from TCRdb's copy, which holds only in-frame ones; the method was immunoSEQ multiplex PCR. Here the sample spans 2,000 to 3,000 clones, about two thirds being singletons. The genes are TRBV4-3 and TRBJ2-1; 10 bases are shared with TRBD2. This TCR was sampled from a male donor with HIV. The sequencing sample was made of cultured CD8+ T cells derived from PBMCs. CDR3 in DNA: TGCGCCAGCAGCCAAGATACAAGCGGGGGGGCAAGTGAGCAGTTCTTC. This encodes CASSQDTSGGASEQFF.